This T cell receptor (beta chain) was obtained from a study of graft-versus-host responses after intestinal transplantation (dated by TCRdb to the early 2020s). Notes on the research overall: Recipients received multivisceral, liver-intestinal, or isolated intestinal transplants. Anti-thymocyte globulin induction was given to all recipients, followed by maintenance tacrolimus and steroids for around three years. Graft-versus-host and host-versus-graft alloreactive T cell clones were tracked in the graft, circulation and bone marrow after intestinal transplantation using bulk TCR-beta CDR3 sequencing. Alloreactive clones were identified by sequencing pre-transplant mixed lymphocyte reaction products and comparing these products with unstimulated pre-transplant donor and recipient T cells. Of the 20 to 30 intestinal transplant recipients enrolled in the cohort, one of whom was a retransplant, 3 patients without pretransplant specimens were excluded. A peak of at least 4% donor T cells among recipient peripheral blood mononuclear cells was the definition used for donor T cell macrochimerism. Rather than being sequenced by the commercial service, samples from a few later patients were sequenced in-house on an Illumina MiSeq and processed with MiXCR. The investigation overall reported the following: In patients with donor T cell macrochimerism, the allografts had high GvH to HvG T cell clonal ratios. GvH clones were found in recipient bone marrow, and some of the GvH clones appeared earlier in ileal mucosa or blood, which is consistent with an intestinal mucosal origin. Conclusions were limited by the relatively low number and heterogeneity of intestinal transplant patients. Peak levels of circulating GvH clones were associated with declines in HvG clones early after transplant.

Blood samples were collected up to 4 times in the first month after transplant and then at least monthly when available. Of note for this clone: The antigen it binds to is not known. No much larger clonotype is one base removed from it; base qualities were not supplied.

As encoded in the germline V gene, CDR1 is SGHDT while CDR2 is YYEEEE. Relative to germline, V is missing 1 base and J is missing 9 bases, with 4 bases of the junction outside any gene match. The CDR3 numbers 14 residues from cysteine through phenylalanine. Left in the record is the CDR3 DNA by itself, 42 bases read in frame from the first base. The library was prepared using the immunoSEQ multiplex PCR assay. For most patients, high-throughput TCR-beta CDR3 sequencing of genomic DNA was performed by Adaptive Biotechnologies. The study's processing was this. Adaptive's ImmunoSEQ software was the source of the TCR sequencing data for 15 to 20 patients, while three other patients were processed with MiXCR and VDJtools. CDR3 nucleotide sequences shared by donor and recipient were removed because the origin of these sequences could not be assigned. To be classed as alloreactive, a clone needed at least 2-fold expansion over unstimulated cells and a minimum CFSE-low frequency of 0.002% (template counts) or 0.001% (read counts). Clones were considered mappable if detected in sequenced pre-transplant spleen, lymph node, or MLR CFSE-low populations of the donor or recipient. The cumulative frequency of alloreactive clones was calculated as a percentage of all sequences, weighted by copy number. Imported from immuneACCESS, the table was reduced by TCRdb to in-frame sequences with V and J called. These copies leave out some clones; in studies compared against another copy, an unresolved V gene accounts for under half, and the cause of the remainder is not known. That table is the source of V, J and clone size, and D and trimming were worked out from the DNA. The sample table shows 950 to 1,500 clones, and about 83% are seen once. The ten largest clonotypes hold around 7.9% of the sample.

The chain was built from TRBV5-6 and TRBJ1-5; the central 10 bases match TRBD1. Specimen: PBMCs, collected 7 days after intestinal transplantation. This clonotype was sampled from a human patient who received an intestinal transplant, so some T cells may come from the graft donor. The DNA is TGTGCCAGCAGCTTGTGGGGACAGGGGACGCCCCAGCATTTT. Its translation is CASSLWGQGTPQHF.